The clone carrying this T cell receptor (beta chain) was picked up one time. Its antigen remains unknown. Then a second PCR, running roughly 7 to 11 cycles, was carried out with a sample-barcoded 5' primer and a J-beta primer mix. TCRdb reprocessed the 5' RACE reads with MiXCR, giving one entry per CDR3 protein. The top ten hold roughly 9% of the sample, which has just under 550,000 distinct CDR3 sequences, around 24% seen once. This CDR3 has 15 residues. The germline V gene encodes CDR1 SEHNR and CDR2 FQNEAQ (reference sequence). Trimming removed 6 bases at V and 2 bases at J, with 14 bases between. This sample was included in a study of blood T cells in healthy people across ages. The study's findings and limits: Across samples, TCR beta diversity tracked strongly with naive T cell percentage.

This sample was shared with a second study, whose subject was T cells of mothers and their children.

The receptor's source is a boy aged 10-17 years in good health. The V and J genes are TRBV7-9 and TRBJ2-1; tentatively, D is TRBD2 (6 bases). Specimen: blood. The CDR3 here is CASSSRDLTYNEQFF. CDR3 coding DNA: TGTGCCAGCAGTTCCCGGGACTTAACCTACAATGAGCAGTTCTTC.